The 26 T cell receptor beta chains below all came from one sample that was sequenced in a study of T cells in Graves' hyperthyroidism and ophthalmopathy. TCR beta CDR3 region amplification was performed from RNA transcripts. The HTBI primer set drove a first-round RT-PCR of the TCR CDR3. A single record per CDR3 protein comes from TCRdb applying MiXCR to the multiplex PCR reads. The sample lists a few hundred thousand distinct CDR3 sequences; 15% to 19% were seen once. The source material was blood. The receptors come from a woman in her late teens or twenties with Graves' hyperthyroidism that later progressed to Graves' ophthalmopathy.

This clonotype has a handful of counts. This chain connects TRBV9 to TRBJ2-5; TRBD2 agrees at 14 bases. The CDR3 is made up of 17 amino acids. V was clipped by 0 bases and J by 1 base; unmatched bases: 2. Germline V lookup: CDR1 SGDLS, CDR2 YYNGEE. CDR3: CASSVGLAGGGQETQYF. The CDR3 region has the DNA TGTGCCAGCAGCGTAGGACTAGCGGGAGGGGGCCAAGAGACCCAGTACTTC.

This clonotype was picked up a small number of times. V gene TRBV9 combines with J gene TRBJ2-7; TRBD2 agrees at 8 bases. Germline-derived CDR1 and CDR2 are SGDLS and YYNGEE. The CDR3 is 14 residues long. V trimming: 2 bases; J trimming: 6 bases; junction bases outside the gene matches: 7. CDR3 protein: CASSVTPGGSEQYF. The CDR3 DNA is TGTGCCAGCAGCGTTACCCCGGGAGGGAGCGAGCAGTACTTC. The full variable domain, with the rest looked up from reference TRBV9 and TRBJ2-7, is DSGVTQTPKHLITATGQRVTLRCSPRSGDLSVYWYQQSLDQGLQFLIQYYNGEERAKGNILERFSAQQFPDLHSELNLSSLELGDSALYFCASSVTPGGSEQYFGPGTRLTVT.

This clonotype came up a few times. The gene calls are TRBV27 and TRBJ2-7; TRBD2 matches at 7 bases. Germline CDR1 reads MNHEY; CDR2 reads SMNVEV (reference sequence). Losses at the gene ends were 6 bases for V and 3 bases for J; bases not matched to a gene: 5. The CDR3 totals 13 residues. This CDR3 is CASRGGIGYEQYF. CDR3 coding DNA: TGTGCCAGCAGGGGGGGGATAGGCTACGAGCAGTACTTC.

This clonotype has at least ten counts. V gene TRBV20-1 combines with J gene TRBJ2-7; 8 bases fit TRBD1. The V and J ends lost 6 bases and 1 base, in that order; junction bases with no gene match: 5. Per germline, CDR1 DFQATT and CDR2 SNEGSKA (reference sequence). The length of the CDR3 is 13 residues. CDR3 nucleotides: TGCAGTGCGACTCGACAGGGGTCCTACGAGCAGTACTTC. Its translation: CSATRQGSYEQYF.

The chain is built from TRBV19 and TRBJ2-1; a weak D match, TRBD1 (6 bases). Per the germline V gene, CDR1 is LNHDA and CDR2 is SQIVND (reference sequence). With 4 bases removed from V and 5 bases from J, the gap between germline ends came to 21 bases. The CDR3 length is 17 residues. As DNA, the CDR3 is TGTGCCAGTAGTACCCCTGGGGGCGCCTATATAGACAATGAGCAGTTCTTC. It specifies CASSTPGGAYIDNEQFF.

This sequence joins TRBV18 and TRBJ2-5; 8 positions agree with TRBD1. CDR1 is KGHSH and CDR2 is LQKENI in the germline V gene. This CDR3 region has 15 residues. V was clipped by 3 bases and J by 5 bases; unmatched bases: 8. The DNA of the CDR3 is TGTGCCAGCTCACCCGCCACAGGGGGACGTGAGACCCAGTACTTC. It codes for CASSPATGGRETQYF.

This clonotype was counted a few times. The chain has TRBV5-1 and TRBJ2-3; 16 bases are shared with TRBD2. Germline V CDR1 and CDR2: SGHRS, YFSETQ. CDR3 length: 17 residues. J was trimmed by 5 bases and V by 5 bases; bases with no gene match: 8. CDR3 coding DNA: TGCGCCAGCAGAGCCGGGACTAGCGGGAGGGCCGGAGATACGCAGTATTTT. It yields the protein CASRAGTSGRAGDTQYF.

The rearrangement joins TRBV14 to TRBJ2-6; D remains unclear. V lost 3 bases and J lost 0, with 15 bases in between. This CDR3 has 18 amino acids. Germline CDR1 reads SGHDN; CDR2 reads FVKESK. Here the CDR3 reads CASSQDEDVRSGANVLTF. CDR3 bases: TGTGCCAGCAGCCAGGACGAGGACGTACGCTCTGGGGCCAACGTCCTGACTTTC.

This clonotype was seen at least ten times. The rearrangement joins TRBV2 to TRBJ2-1, with 11 bases lining up with TRBD2. This CDR3 has 14 amino acids. From germline, CDR1 is SNHLY and CDR2 FYNNEI. After removal of 7 bases from V and 7 bases from J, the junction contained 6 bases not matched to a gene. For the CDR3, the DNA is TGTGCCAGCAAGGCACTAGCGGGAGAGAATGAGCAGTTCTTC. Its translation is CASKALAGENEQFF.

This clonotype came up many times. The chain is built from TRBV28 and TRBJ1-2, with D perhaps matching TRBD1 (6 bases). Germline-derived CDR1 and CDR2 are MDHEN and SYDVKM. There are 15 residues in the CDR3. V was shortened by 6 bases and J by 4 bases, with 18 bases between the two germline ends. CDR3 amino acids: CASSRPDRAFYGYTF. The CDR3 DNA sequence: TGTGCCAGCAGCCGGCCGGACAGAGCTTTCTATGGCTACACCTTC.

The rearrangement uses TRBV28 and TRBJ1-5; perhaps TRBD1 as D (6 bases). Germline V gene data show CDR1 as MDHEN and CDR2 as SYDVKM. The CDR3 sequence is 17 residues long. With 6 bases removed from V and 0 bases from J, the gap between germline ends came to 18 bases. CDR3 coding DNA: TGTGCCAGCAGGTCAACAGGGTTTACAGGTAGCAATCAGCCCCAGCATTTT. Amino acid sequence: CASRSTGFTGSNQPQHF.

The sample holds many counts of this clonotype. The chain recombines TRBV5-1 with TRBJ1-2; D remains ambiguous. Deletions cut 0 bases from V and 5 bases from J, with 11 bases between. This CDR3 contains 14 residues. Germline values: CDR1 SGHRS, CDR2 YFSETQ. The CDR3 nucleotides read TGCGCCAGCAGCTTGGAGTGGGCAGAGTATGGCTACACCTTC. Translation gives CASSLEWAEYGYTF. The full variable domain, its missing parts supplied by reference TRBV5-1 and TRBJ1-2, is KAGVTQTPRYLIKTRGQQVTLSCSPISGHRSVSWYQQTPGQGLQFLFEYFSETQRNKGNFPGRFSGRQFSNSRSEMNVSTLELGDSALYLCASSLEWAEYGYTFGSGTRLTVV.

This clonotype was observed many times. V and J are TRBV20-1 and TRBJ2-1, with TRBD2 identical over 12 bases. CDR1 and CDR2 (germline): DFQATT, SNEGSKA (reference sequence). Trimming removed 5 bases from V and 0 bases from J; junction bases left unmatched: 8. The CDR3 runs 17 residues. The CDR3 DNA is TGCAGTGCTCCGGGACTAGCGGGCCCAAGCTCCTACAATGAGCAGTTCTTC. Translating gives CSAPGLAGPSSYNEQFF.

This clonotype was observed at least ten times. The V gene is TRBV28, the J gene TRBJ2-7; possible D gene TRBD1, 6 bases. Germline-derived CDR1 and CDR2 are MDHEN and SYDVKM. V gave up 7 bases and J gave up 3 bases, with 16 bases separating them. This CDR3 contains 14 residues. The CDR3 reads CASIPFDRRYEQYF. Here the CDR3 DNA reads TGTGCCAGCATTCCCTTTGACAGGCGCTACGAGCAGTACTTC.

This clonotype appeared many times. The chain is built from TRBV30 and TRBJ2-7; D not resolved. Trimming removed 5 bases at V and 3 bases at J, with 5 bases between. CDR1 GTSNPN and CDR2 SVGIG come from the germline V gene (reference sequence). The CDR3 runs to 10 residues. CDR3 DNA sequence: TGTGCCTGGGGGGACTACGAGCAGTACTTC. Translation gives CAWGDYEQYF. Full variable domain (outside the CDR3, taken from reference TRBV30 and TRBJ2-7): SQTIHQWPATLVQPVGSPLSLECTVEGTSNPNLYWYRQAAGRGLQLLFYSVGIGQISSEVPQNLSASRPQDRQFILSSKKLLLSDSGFYLCAWGDYEQYFGPGTRLTVT.

The chain recombines TRBV2 with TRBJ2-5; 10 bases match TRBD1. The germline CDR1 and CDR2 sequences are SNHLY and FYNNEI. Trimming took 7 bases from V and 5 from J; bases not matched to a gene: 16. The CDR3 runs 17 residues. CDR3 in amino acids: CASTRGTGARRSETQYF. CDR3 bases: TGTGCCAGCACCAGAGGGACAGGGGCGAGGAGAAGCGAGACCCAGTACTTC.

This clonotype was counted at least ten times. The chain links TRBV10-2 to TRBJ2-1, with D unresolved. The V end lost 3 bases, the J end lost 8 bases, and 20 bases lay between the germline ends. Germline values: CDR1 WSHSY, CDR2 SAAADI. CDR3 length: 16 residues. CDR3 in amino acids: CASSERVASLEDEQFF. CDR3 in DNA: TGCGCCAGCAGTGAAAGGGTCGCGTCCCTCGAGGATGAGCAGTTCTTC.

This clonotype was recorded at least ten times. The rearrangement uses TRBV7-3 and TRBJ2-3, with D unresolved. V was trimmed by 4 bases and J by 2 bases, leaving 13 bases between them. Germline CDR1 is SGHTA and CDR2 is FQGTGA. The CDR3 is 15 amino acids. CDR3 bases: TGTGCCAGCAGCTCCCCAACGAGGACCACAGATACGCAGTATTTT. It codes for CASSSPTRTTDTQYF.

The chain recombines TRBV20-1 with TRBJ1-6; tentative D call: TRBD1 (6 bases). The CDR3 is 14 residues long. Trimming removed 0 bases at V and 8 bases at J, with 11 bases between. Germline CDR1 reads DFQATT; CDR2 reads SNEGSKA (reference sequence). The chain's CDR3 is CSARDGQFYSPLHF. The CDR3 bases are TGCAGTGCTAGAGATGGACAGTTCTATTCACCCCTCCACTTT.

This clonotype was counted at least ten times. The CDR3 DNA follows: TGTGCCAGCAGTTTCGGGCCTAGCGGGAGAAATGAGCAGTTCTTC. Translated, it gives CASSFGPSGRNEQFF. V usage is TRBV6-2 or TRBV6-3 and J usage is TRBJ2-1; 10 bases are a match to TRBD2. Germline assignment: CDR1 MNHEY and CDR2 SVGEGT. V trimming: 4 bases; J trimming: 7 bases; junction bases outside the gene matches: 7. The CDR3 spans 15 residues.

Here the CDR3 reads CSARVSFSGRTSGIFSYEQYF. In DNA, the CDR3 is TGCAGTGCTAGAGTGTCGTTTTCGGGAAGGACTAGCGGGATTTTCTCCTACGAGCAGTACTTC. The chain is built from TRBV20-1 and TRBJ2-7; 12 bases agree with TRBD2. Trimming removed 1 base from V and 0 bases from J; junction bases left unmatched: 19. The germline gives CDR1 DFQATT, CDR2 SNEGSKA (reference sequence). There are 21 residues in the CDR3.

This clonotype was detected ten times or more. The chain employs TRBV6-5 and TRBJ2-1; D might be TRBD2 (5 bases). CDR3 length: 18 residues. Germline CDR1 MNHEY, CDR2 SVGAGI. V lost 0 bases to trimming and J lost 4 bases, with 19 bases between them. The CDR3 DNA is TGTGCCAGCAGTTACTCGAGGGCACAGCAAGTGAGGTACAATGAGCAGTTCTTC. It specifies CASSYSRAQQVRYNEQFF.

There are many counts of this clonotype. CDR3 residues: CASRLGTRDRGEFF. As DNA, the CDR3 is TGTGCCAGCAGGCTAGGGACTAGGGATCGTGGGGAGTTCTTC. V usage is TRBV2 and J usage is TRBJ2-1, with TRBD2 matching over 8 bases. CDR3 size: 14 residues. Germline V gene sequence: CDR1 SNHLY, CDR2 FYNNEI. With 6 bases clipped from V and 14 bases from J, the junction kept 15 bases outside the gene matches.

This clonotype was found a few times. In DNA, the CDR3 is TGTGCCAGCAGTTTTCTCCTCGCTCATCTAGCGGGAGGCTCCTACGAGCAGTACTTC. This codes for CASSFLLAHLAGGSYEQYF. The J gene is TRBJ2-7, the V gene TRBV28; TRBD2 matches 11 bases. The CDR3 is 19 amino acids. V trimming: 3 bases; J trimming: 0 bases; junction bases outside the gene matches: 13. Germline CDR1 reads MDHEN; CDR2 reads SYDVKM.

Turning to this clonotype: A much larger clone sits a single nucleotide away, making a read error possible. This CDR3 is missing its conserved last phenylalanine or tryptophan, likely due to a read error. The V gene is TRBV27, the J gene TRBJ1-1; D is possibly TRBD1 (5 bases). Germline assignment: CDR1 MNHEY and CDR2 SMNVEV (reference sequence). V was shortened by 6 bases and J by 0 bases, with 11 bases between the two germline ends. This CDR3 region has 14 residues. In nucleotides, the CDR3 is TGTGCCAGCAGGGGGGTTACCTTGAACACTGAAGCTTTCCTT. The encoded protein is CASRGVTLNTEAFL.

V and J are TRBV5-4 and TRBJ2-1, with D perhaps TRBD1 or TRBD2 (5 bases each). The CDR3 runs 17 residues. The ends were cut back, 4 bases at V and 0 bases at J, with 17 bases in the middle. Germline lookup yields CDR1 SGHNT and CDR2 YYREEE (reference sequence). The CDR3 loop is CASSPGTTESSYNEQFF. The CDR3 DNA reads as TGTGCCAGCAGCCCCGGGACGACCGAATCCTCCTACAATGAGCAGTTCTTC. Drawing the rest from reference TRBV5-4 and TRBJ2-1, the complete variable domain is ETGVTQSPTHLIKTRGQQVTLRCSSQSGHNTVSWYQQALGQGPQFIFQYYREEENGRGNFPPRFSGLQFPNYSSELNVNALELDDSALYLCASSPGTTESSYNEQFFGPGTRLTVL.